This TCR beta chain derives from a study of response to subunit inactivated influenza vaccine. General observations from the study: The authors suggested that few new T cells are recruited per seasonal influenza vaccination.

A few counts support this clonotype. The antigen is not known. TCRdb used MiXCR to reprocess the RT-PCR reads, holding one entry per CDR3 protein. The repertoire includes hundreds of thousands of distinct CDR3 sequences, 25% of them detected once, and 1.5% to 2% sits in the top ten. The CDR3 runs to 14 residues. Trimming stripped 5 bases from V and 3 bases from J, with 10 bases between. Germline V gene data show CDR1 as KGHDR and CDR2 as SFDVKD. The source material was CD4+ T cells sorted from PBMCs, sampled about 5 days after vaccination. The rearrangement links TRBV24-1 to TRBJ2-1; the D gene is possibly TRBD1 (5 bases). The TCR originated in a man aged 50 to 59 who received an inactivated influenza vaccine. In DNA, the CDR3 is TGTGCCACCAGTGGACAGTCTAGCTACAATGAGCAGTTCTTC. Translating gives CATSGQSSYNEQFF.